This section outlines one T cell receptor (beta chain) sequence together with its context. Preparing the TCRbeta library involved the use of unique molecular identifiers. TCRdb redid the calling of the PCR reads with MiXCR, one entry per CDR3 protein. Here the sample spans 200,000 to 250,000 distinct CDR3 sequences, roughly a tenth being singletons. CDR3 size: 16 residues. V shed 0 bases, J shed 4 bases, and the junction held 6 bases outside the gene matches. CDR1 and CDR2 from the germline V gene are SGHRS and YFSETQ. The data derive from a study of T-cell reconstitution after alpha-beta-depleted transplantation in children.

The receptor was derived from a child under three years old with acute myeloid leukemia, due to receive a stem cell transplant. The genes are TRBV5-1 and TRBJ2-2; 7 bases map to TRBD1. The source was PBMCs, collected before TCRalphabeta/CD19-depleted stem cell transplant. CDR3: CASSLAPGQLTGELFF. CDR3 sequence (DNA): TGCGCCAGCAGCTTGGCACCGGGACAGCTCACCGGGGAGCTGTTTTTT.